This TCR beta chain stems from a study of T cells in Graves' hyperthyroidism and ophthalmopathy. Study-level results: In the blood, most expanded thyroid clonotypes above 0.001 appeared as well. Separation of ophthalmopathy from stable hyperthyroidism was achieved by a 13 V-J model.

The table lists this clonotype with many counts. The antigen is unknown. Trimming left V 2 bases short and J 3 bases short, with 17 bases between. Germline V CDR1 and CDR2: MDHEN, SYDVKM. The CDR3 extends over 17 amino acids. Amplified TCR beta CDR3 regions derived from RNA transcripts. A set of HTBI primers served as the primers for a first-round RT-PCR of the TCR CDR3. Each CDR3 protein gets one entry after TCRdb re-called the multiplex PCR reads with MiXCR. The sample carries hundreds of thousands of distinct CDR3 sequences, 20% to 25% recorded once. The TCR sequence derives from a woman in her 70s with Graves' ophthalmopathy. Sequencing was performed on blood. The chain couples TRBV28 to TRBJ2-4, with a weak D call TRBD2 (5 bases). CDR3 sequence: CASSLLTLSRDKNIQYF. In DNA form, the CDR3 reads TGTGCCAGCAGTTTACTTACTCTCTCGAGGGACAAAAACATTCAGTACTTC.